This T cell receptor (beta chain) was observed in a study of PD-L1 blockade in urothelial cancer. Background on the study: From 0 to 3 prior chemotherapy regimens had been given to the patients.

Indicated time point: pretreatment peripheral blood. This CDR3 comprises 13 residues. In germline, CDR1 is SGHVS, CDR2 FQNEAQ. J was trimmed by 6 bases and V by 7 bases; bases with no gene match: 5. TCRdb keeps only in-frame clones here, not all; method: immunoSEQ multiplex PCR. The profile shows roughly 63,000 clones, around 86% of them singletons. This clone was seen only once. The source was PBMCs, collected around atezolizumab (anti-PD-L1) treatment. The clonotype was recovered from a man between 65 and 80 years old with urothelial cancer. V and J are TRBV7-8 and TRBJ2-1; 8 bases are shared with TRBD2. CDR3 nucleotides: TGTGCCAGCACCCCCGGGGGGGGCAATGAGCAGTTCTTC. It specifies CASTPGGGNEQFF.